This T cell receptor (beta chain) was found in a study of OX40 agonist ivuxolimab in advanced cancers. Overall study context: It was ivuxolimab, an agonistic anti-OX40 (CD134) antibody, that patients were treated with. At 0.01 to 10 mg/kg, ivuxolimab was administered intravenously to patients every 2 weeks. Overall study results and limits: Some of the lowest clonal expansion was seen in partial responders at 0.1-3.0 mg/kg.

Using immunoSEQ multiplex PCR, the repertoire was profiled, and TCRdb retains in-frame clones only, with some absent. The table lists tens of thousands of clones, 85% to 90% of them singletons. For this clone: What it binds is not known. The same CDR3 is also encoded by other DNA sequences in this sample.

Patients who had autoimmune disease history or got systemic immunosuppression were left out. Germline V gene lookup returns CDR1 SGHRS and CDR2 YFSETQ. The ends were cut back, 0 bases at V and 3 bases at J, with 4 bases in the middle. The CDR3 is 12 amino acids. This clonotype was obtained from an adult with an advanced solid tumor such as melanoma, head and neck, liver or kidney cancer. This rearrangement joins TRBV5-1 to TRBJ2-7, with D unresolved. Material: CD4+ or CD8+ T cells sorted from blood, obtained in a trial of the OX40 agonist ivuxolimab. This CDR3 is CASSLGGYEQYF. The CDR3, as DNA: TGCGCCAGCAGCTTGGGCGGCTACGAGCAGTACTTC.